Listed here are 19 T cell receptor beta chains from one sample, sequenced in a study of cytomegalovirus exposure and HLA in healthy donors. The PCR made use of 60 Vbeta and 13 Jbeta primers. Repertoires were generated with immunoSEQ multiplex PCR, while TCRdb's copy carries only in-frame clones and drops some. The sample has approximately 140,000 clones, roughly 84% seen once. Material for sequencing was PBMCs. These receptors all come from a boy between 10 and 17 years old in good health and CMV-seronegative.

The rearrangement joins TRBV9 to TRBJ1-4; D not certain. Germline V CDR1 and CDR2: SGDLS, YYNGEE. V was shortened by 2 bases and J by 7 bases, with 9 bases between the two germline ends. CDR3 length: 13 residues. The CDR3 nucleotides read TGTGCCAGCAGCGTGGCCCCCTTTGAAAAACTGTTTTTT. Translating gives CASSVAPFEKLFF. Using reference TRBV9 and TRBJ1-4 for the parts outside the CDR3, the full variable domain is DSGVTQTPKHLITATGQRVTLRCSPRSGDLSVYWYQQSLDQGLQFLIQYYNGEERAKGNILERFSAQQFPDLHSELNLSSLELGDSALYFCASSVAPFEKLFFGSGTQLSVL.

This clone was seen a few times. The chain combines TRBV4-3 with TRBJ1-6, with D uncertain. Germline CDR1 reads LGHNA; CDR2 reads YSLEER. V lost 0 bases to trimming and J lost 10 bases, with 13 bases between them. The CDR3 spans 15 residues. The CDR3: CASSQDMTRGSPLHF. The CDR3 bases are TGCGCCAGCAGCCAAGATATGACTCGCGGGTCACCCCTCCACTTT.

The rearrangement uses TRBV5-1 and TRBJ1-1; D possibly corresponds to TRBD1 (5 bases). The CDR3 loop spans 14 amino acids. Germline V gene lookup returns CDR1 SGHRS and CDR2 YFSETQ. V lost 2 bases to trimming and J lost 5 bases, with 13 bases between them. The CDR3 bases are TGCGCCAGCAGCTTATCCATCCGGGGGACTGAAGCTTTCTTT. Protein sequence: CASSLSIRGTEAFF.

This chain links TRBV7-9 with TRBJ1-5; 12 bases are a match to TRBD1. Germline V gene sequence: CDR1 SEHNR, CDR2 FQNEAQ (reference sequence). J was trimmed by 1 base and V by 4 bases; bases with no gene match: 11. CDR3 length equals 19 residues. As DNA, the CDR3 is TGTGCCAGCAGCTCGACCAAGGGGACAGGGGGCTCGAGCAATCAGCCCCAGCATTTT. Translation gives CASSSTKGTGGSSNQPQHF. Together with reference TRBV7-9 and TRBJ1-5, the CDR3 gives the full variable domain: DTGVSQNPRHKITKRGQNVTFRCDPISEHNRLYWYRQTLGQGPEFLTYFQNEAQLEKSRLLSDRFSAERPKGSFSTLEIQRTEQGDSAMYLCASSSTKGTGGSSNQPQHFGDGTRLSIL.

This chain's CDR3 is CASRPGHTNTEAFF. The CDR3 nucleotides are TGTGCCAGCAGGCCGGGACATACGAACACTGAAGCTTTCTTT. V gene TRBV7-9 combines with J gene TRBJ1-1; D possibly corresponds to TRBD1 (6 bases). The CDR3 has 14 residues. Between the trimmed V and J ends, which lost 6 bases and 1 base, there was a span of 12 bases. Germline V gene lookup returns CDR1 SEHNR and CDR2 FQNEAQ (reference sequence).

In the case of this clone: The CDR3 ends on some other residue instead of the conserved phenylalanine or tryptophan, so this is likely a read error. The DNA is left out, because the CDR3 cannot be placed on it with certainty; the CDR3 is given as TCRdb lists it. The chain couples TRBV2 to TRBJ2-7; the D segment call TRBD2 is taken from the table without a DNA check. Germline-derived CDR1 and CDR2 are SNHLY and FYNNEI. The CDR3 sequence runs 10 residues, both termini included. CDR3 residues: CASRAGTAIL.

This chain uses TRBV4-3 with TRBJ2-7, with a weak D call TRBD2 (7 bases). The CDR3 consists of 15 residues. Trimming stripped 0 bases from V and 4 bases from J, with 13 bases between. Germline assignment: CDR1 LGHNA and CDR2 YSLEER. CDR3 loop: CASSQEVGGPYEQYF. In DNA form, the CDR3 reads TGCGCCAGCAGCCAAGAGGTGGGGGGGCCATACGAGCAGTACTTC.

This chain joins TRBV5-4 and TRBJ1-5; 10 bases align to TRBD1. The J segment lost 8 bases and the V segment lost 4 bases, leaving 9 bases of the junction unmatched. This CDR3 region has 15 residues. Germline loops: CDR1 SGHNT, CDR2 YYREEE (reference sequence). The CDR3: CASSPGTGVLEPQHF. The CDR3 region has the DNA TGTGCCAGCAGCCCCGGGACAGGGGTGTTGGAGCCCCAGCATTTT.

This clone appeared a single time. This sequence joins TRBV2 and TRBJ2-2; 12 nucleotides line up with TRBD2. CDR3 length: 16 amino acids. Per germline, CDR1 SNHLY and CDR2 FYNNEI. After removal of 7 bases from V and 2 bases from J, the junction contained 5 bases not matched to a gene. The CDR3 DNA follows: TGTGCCAGCACCCGACTAGCGGGAGCTAACACCGGGGAGCTGTTTTTT. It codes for CASTRLAGANTGELFF.

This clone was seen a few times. CDR3 protein: CASYGRRAQETQYF. CDR3 coding DNA: TGTGCCAGTTACGGTCGCAGGGCTCAGGAGACCCAGTACTTC. J is TRBJ2-5 and V is TRBV5-6; TRBD1 is a possible D gene (5 bases). With 8 bases removed from V and 5 bases from J, the gap between germline ends came to 19 bases. Germline V lookup: CDR1 SGHDT, CDR2 YYEEEE. CDR3 length equals 14 residues.

The CDR3 nucleotides read TGTGCCAGCAAGAGCGGGACAGGGGGGAATTACGAGCAGTACTTC. This codes for CASKSGTGGNYEQYF. The chain has TRBV2 and TRBJ2-7; 11 positions match TRBD1. The ends lost 7 bases at V and 4 bases at J; junction bases unmatched: 9. Germline values: CDR1 SNHLY, CDR2 FYNNEI. This CDR3 is built from 15 residues. Complete variable domain (other parts from reference TRBV2 and TRBJ2-7): EPEVTQTPSHQVTQMGQEVILRCVPISNHLYFYWYRQILGQKVEFLVSFYNNEISEKSEIFDDQFSVERPDGSNFTLKIRSTKLEDSAMYFCASKSGTGGNYEQYFGPGTRLTVT.

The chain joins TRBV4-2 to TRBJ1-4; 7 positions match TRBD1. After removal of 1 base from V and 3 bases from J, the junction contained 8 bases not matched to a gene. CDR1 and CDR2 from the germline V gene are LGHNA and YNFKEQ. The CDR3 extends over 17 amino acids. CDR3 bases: TGTGCCAGCAGCCAAGGACAGGGCGGTATTGCTAATGAAAAACTGTTTTTT. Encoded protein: CASSQGQGGIANEKLFF.

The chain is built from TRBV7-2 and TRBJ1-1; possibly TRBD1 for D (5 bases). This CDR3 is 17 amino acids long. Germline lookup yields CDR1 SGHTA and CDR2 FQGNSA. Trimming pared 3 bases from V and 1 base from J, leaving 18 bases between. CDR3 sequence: CASSFRFRGGPNTEAFF. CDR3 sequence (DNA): TGTGCCAGCAGCTTTCGGTTCCGGGGGGGTCCGAACACTGAAGCTTTCTTT.

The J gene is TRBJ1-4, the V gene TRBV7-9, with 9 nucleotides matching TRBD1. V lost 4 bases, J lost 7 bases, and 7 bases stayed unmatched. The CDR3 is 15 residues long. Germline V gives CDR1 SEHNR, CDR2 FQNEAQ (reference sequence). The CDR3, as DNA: TGTGCCAGCAGCTCAAAAGGACAGGGGCTTGAAAAACTGTTTTTT. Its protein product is CASSSKGQGLEKLFF. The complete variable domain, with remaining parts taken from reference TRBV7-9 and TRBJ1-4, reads DTGVSQNPRHKITKRGQNVTFRCDPISEHNRLYWYRQTLGQGPEFLTYFQNEAQLEKSRLLSDRFSAERPKGSFSTLEIQRTEQGDSAMYLCASSSKGQGLEKLFFGSGTQLSVL.

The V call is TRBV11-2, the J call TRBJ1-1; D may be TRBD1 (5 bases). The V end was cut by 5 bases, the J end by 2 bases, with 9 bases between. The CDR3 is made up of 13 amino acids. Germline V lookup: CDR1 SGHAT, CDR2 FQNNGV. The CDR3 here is CASSADINTEAFF. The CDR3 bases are TGTGCCAGCAGCGCGGACATTAACACTGAAGCTTTCTTT.

The CDR3, as DNA: TGTGCCAGCAGCGTAGGGCGGGCAGCCGATGAAAAACTGTTTTTT. Translating gives CASSVGRAADEKLFF. V is TRBV9 and J is TRBJ1-4, with D unclear. Germline V gene lookup returns CDR1 SGDLS and CDR2 YYNGEE. The ends were cut back, 0 bases at V and 6 bases at J, with 12 bases in the middle. This CDR3 contains 15 residues.

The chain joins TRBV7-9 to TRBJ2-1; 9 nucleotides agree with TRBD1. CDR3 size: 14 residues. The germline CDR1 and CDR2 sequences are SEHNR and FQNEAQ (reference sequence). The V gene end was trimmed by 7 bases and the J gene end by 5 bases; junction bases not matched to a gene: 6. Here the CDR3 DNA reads TGTGCCAGCAACCCACAGGGGGCCAACAATGAGCAGTTCTTC. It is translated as CASNPQGANNEQFF.

The CDR3 loop is CATSRGSGSYEQYF. The DNA for the CDR3 is TGTGCCACCAGCAGAGGGTCGGGGTCCTACGAGCAGTACTTC. The chain employs TRBV15 and TRBJ2-7, with a tentative D call TRBD2 (5 bases). The CDR3 runs 14 residues. Looked up from germline, CDR1 is LNHNV and CDR2 is YYDKDF (reference sequence). V was clipped by 1 base and J by 1 base, with 8 bases between them.

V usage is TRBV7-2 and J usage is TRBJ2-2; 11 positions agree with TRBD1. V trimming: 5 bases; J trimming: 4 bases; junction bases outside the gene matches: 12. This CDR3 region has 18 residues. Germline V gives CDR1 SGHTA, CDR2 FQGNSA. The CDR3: CASSRKTGTGGTTGELFF. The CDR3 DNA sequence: TGTGCCAGCAGCCGTAAGACAGGGACAGGGGGTACCACCGGGGAGCTGTTTTTT.